The 28 T cell receptor beta chains below come from one sample, sequenced in a study of OX40 agonist ivuxolimab in advanced cancers. Libraries were prepared by immunoSEQ multiplex PCR; TCRdb keeps only in-frame clonotypes and omits some of them. The sample has 85,000 to 100,000 clones, around nine tenths seen once; the top ten hold roughly 0.77%. This specimen was CD4+ or CD8+ T cells sorted from blood, taken in a trial of the OX40 agonist ivuxolimab. The receptors here all came from an adult with an advanced solid tumor such as melanoma, head and neck, liver or kidney cancer.

The V call is TRBV14, the J call TRBJ2-1; no reliable D call. The V gene lost 1 base and the J gene lost 4 bases, with 5 bases spanning the gap. Germline values: CDR1 SGHDN, CDR2 FVKESK. The CDR3 has 13 amino acids. The CDR3 region has the DNA TGTGCCAGCAGCCAAGCAAGGTACAATGAGCAGTTCTTC. Translating gives CASSQARYNEQFF.

This chain uses TRBV6-5 with TRBJ1-4; 7 bases agree with TRBD1. The CDR3 is made up of 15 amino acids. CDR1 MNHEY and CDR2 SVGAGI come from the germline V gene. The trim removed 0 bases at V and 7 bases at J, leaving 5 bases unmatched. The CDR3 DNA reads as TGTGCCAGCAGTTACTCGACAGGGTCGGGTGAAAAACTGTTTTTT. It is translated as CASSYSTGSGEKLFF.

V gene TRBV5-6 combines with J gene TRBJ2-7; D is perhaps TRBD2 (6 bases). Between the trimmed V and J ends, which lost 5 bases and 3 bases, there was a span of 15 bases. Germline CDR1 reads SGHDT; CDR2 reads YYEEEE. The CDR3 sequence is 14 residues long. CDR3 residues: CASRTKGRGYEQYF. The CDR3, as DNA: TGTGCCAGCAGAACAAAGGGGCGGGGCTACGAGCAGTACTTC. Supplemented by reference TRBV5-6 and TRBJ2-7, the full variable domain reads DAGVTQSPTHLIKTRGQQVTLRCSPKSGHDTVSWYQQALGQGPQFIFQYYEEEERQRGNFPDRFSGHQFPNYSSELNVNALLLGDSALYLCASRTKGRGYEQYFGPGTRLTVT.

The V and J genes are TRBV7-2 and TRBJ1-4; 7 bases fit TRBD1. The length of the CDR3 is 17 residues. CDR1 SGHTA and CDR2 FQGNSA come from the germline V gene. Trimming removed 5 bases from V and 8 bases from J; junction bases left unmatched: 17. This chain's CDR3 is CASSLSPPGQFGEKLFF. The CDR3 DNA follows: TGTGCCAGCAGCCTATCTCCACCGGGACAGTTTGGGGAAAAACTGTTTTTT.

This chain connects TRBV7-8 to TRBJ2-5; the match to TRBD2 covers 8 bases. Germline CDR1 SGHVS, CDR2 FQNEAQ. The CDR3 consists of 15 residues. V trimming: 7 bases; J trimming: 3 bases; junction bases outside the gene matches: 10. The CDR3 loop is CASTNPAGGKETQYF. The CDR3 nucleotides read TGTGCCAGCACTAACCCGGCGGGGGGCAAAGAGACCCAGTACTTC.

This rearrangement joins TRBV29-1 to TRBJ2-2; TRBD2 aligns across 10 bases. V shed 4 bases, J shed 6 bases, and the junction held 5 bases outside the gene matches. Germline V gene sequence: CDR1 SQVTM, CDR2 ANQGSEA. CDR3 length: 14 amino acids. The CDR3 spells CSVVGSGGAGELFF. In DNA, the CDR3 is TGCAGCGTTGTAGGAAGCGGGGGGGCCGGGGAGCTGTTTTTT.

This clone occurred a few times. At one end, the junction sequence differs from germline, possibly due to a read error. The chain carries TRBV11-2 and TRBJ1-2; 7 positions agree with TRBD1. There are 13 residues in the CDR3. Germline values: CDR1 SGHAT, CDR2 FQNNGV. In DNA form, the CDR3 reads TGTGCCAGCAGTTTAGACAGGGCCTATGGCTACACCTTC. This codes for CASSLDRAYGYTF.

The chain has TRBV4-1 and TRBJ1-2; 8 bases are a match to TRBD1. Germline V lookup: CDR1 MGHRA, CDR2 YSYEKL. The CDR3 length is 15 residues. V dropped 2 bases and J dropped 3; count of bases not matched to a gene: 5. CDR3 sequence: CASSQQQGDDYGYTF. In DNA, the CDR3 is TGCGCCAGCAGCCAACAACAGGGGGACGACTATGGCTACACCTTC.

CDR3 coding DNA: TGTGCCAGCAGTCCGGGGACAGGCTCTGGAAACACCATATATTTT. It codes for CASSPGTGSGNTIYF. V and J are TRBV6-1 and TRBJ1-3; 8 positions agree with TRBD1. CDR3 length equals 15 residues. V was pared by 5 bases and J by 0 bases, with 3 bases of the junction left unmatched. Germline CDR1 reads MNHNS; CDR2 reads SASEGT.

The chain carries TRBV6-5 and TRBJ1-1; 8 positions match TRBD1. This CDR3 spans 13 amino acids. With 8 bases clipped from V and 3 bases from J, the junction kept 5 bases outside the gene matches. Per germline, CDR1 MNHEY and CDR2 SVGAGI. The CDR3 DNA follows: TGTGCCAGCGGACAGGGTTCGGACACTGAAGCTTTCTTT. It specifies CASGQGSDTEAFF.

CDR3 in DNA: TGTGCCAGCAGCCCCCGGCACCTTAACTATGGCTACACCTTC. Residues: CASSPRHLNYGYTF. The chain recombines TRBV7-9 with TRBJ1-2; no clear D gene. Germline-derived CDR1 and CDR2 are SEHNR and FQNEAQ (reference sequence). The CDR3 is 14 residues long. Between the trimmed V and J ends, which lost 5 bases and 1 base, there was a span of 11 bases.

The V gene is TRBV10-1, the J gene TRBJ2-1, with 8 bases lining up with TRBD2. Germline CDR1 and CDR2: WNHNN and SYGVQD (reference sequence). CDR3 size: 14 residues. Trimming cost V 3 bases and J 7 bases; bases outside gene matches: 5. CDR3 DNA sequence: TGCGCCAGCAGTGAACCGGGGGGGCGTAATGAGCAGTTCTTC. This gives the protein CASSEPGGRNEQFF.

The chain has TRBV11-3 and TRBJ2-5; 8 bases are shared with TRBD1. V shed 5 bases, J shed 5 bases, and the junction held 4 bases outside the gene matches. The CDR3 is 13 amino acids. Per germline, CDR1 SGHNT and CDR2 YENEEA. CDR3 DNA sequence: TGTGCCAGCAGCCAGGGGGCAGGGGAGACCCAGTACTTC. It translates to CASSQGAGETQYF.

This chain joins TRBV9 and TRBJ2-5; a weak D match, TRBD1 (8 bases). Trimming shortened V by 2 bases and J by 5 bases, and 19 bases separated the two germline ends. This CDR3 comprises 16 residues. Germline-derived CDR1 and CDR2 are SGDLS and YYNGEE. The chain's CDR3 is CASSVSGGQGGETQYF. In DNA form, the CDR3 reads TGTGCCAGCAGCGTCAGCGGCGGACAGGGAGGGGAGACCCAGTACTTC.

The chain links TRBV28 to TRBJ1-3, with TRBD1 matching over 8 bases. CDR3 length: 15 residues. The ends lost 6 bases at V and 3 bases at J; junction bases unmatched: 7. CDR1 is MDHEN, CDR2 SYDVKM, per germline. DNA for the CDR3: TGTGCCAGCAGCAAGACAGGGGTTTATGGAAACACCATATATTTT. It encodes CASSKTGVYGNTIYF. Combining the CDR3 with reference TRBV28 and TRBJ1-3 gives the whole variable domain DVKVTQSSRYLVKRTGEKVFLECVQDMDHENMFWYRQDPGLGLRLIYFSYDVKMKEKGDIPEGYSVSREKKERFSLILESASTNQTSMYLCASSKTGVYGNTIYFGEGSWLTVV.

The chain is built from TRBV5-4 and TRBJ1-6; D not resolved. Germline lookup yields CDR1 SGHNT and CDR2 YYREEE (reference sequence). Trimming cost V 4 bases and J 3 bases, with 11 bases left between them. This CDR3 is 15 amino acids long. The CDR3 DNA sequence: TGTGCCAGCAGCCCAGGACCACTCTATAATTCACCCCTCCACTTT. Its translation is CASSPGPLYNSPLHF. Using reference TRBV5-4 and TRBJ1-6 for the parts outside the CDR3, the full variable domain is ETGVTQSPTHLIKTRGQQVTLRCSSQSGHNTVSWYQQALGQGPQFIFQYYREEENGRGNFPPRFSGLQFPNYSSELNVNALELDDSALYLCASSPGPLYNSPLHFGNGTRLTVT.

The chain joins TRBV5-1 to TRBJ2-5; D is unclear. Deletions cut 0 bases from V and 3 bases from J, with 9 bases between. Germline V gene lookup returns CDR1 SGHRS and CDR2 YFSETQ. The CDR3 totals 14 residues. Here the CDR3 DNA reads TGCGCCAGCAGCTTGGTTACTGAAAAAGAGACCCAGTACTTC. Protein: CASSLVTEKETQYF.

The chain couples TRBV14 to TRBJ2-3, with D perhaps matching TRBD1 (6 bases). V was cut by 5 bases and J by 7 bases, with 10 bases left in between. Germline CDR1 is SGHDN and CDR2 is FVKESK. CDR3 length: 12 amino acids. CDR3 DNA sequence: TGTGCCAGCAGCGGGACAACTAATACGCAGTATTTT. Translation: CASSGTTNTQYF.

A note on this clone: Other DNA sequences from this sample encode an identical CDR3 as well. The genes are TRBV7-8 and TRBJ1-6; D is possibly TRBD1 (5 bases). The CDR3 contains 14 residues. Germline values: CDR1 SGHVS, CDR2 FQNEAQ. V was trimmed by 1 base and J by 10 bases, leaving 11 bases between them. The CDR3, as DNA: TGTGCCAGCAGCTTAGGGCAGGGCGGCTCACCCCTCCACTTT. This codes for CASSLGQGGSPLHF.

V gene TRBV4-3 combines with J gene TRBJ1-2; 8 nucleotides line up with TRBD1. The CDR3 runs to 14 residues. In germline, CDR1 is LGHNA, CDR2 YSLEER. The junction had 5 bases not matched to a gene; V was cut back by 0 bases and J by 8 bases. The CDR3 here is CASSQDGQGAGYTF. The CDR3 coding sequence is TGCGCCAGCAGCCAAGATGGACAGGGCGCAGGCTACACCTTC.

This chain connects TRBV19 to TRBJ1-5; 8 bases match TRBD1. J was trimmed by 9 bases and V by 3 bases; bases with no gene match: 10. Per the germline V gene, CDR1 is LNHDA and CDR2 is SQIVND (reference sequence). The CDR3 sequence is 15 residues long. As DNA, the CDR3 is TGTGCCAGTAGTATTATCCCAGCAGGGGGCAGGCCCCAGCATTTT. It translates to CASSIIPAGGRPQHF. The whole variable domain, remainder taken from reference TRBV19 and TRBJ1-5, is DGGITQSPKYLFRKEGQNVTLSCEQNLNHDAMYWYRQDPGQGLRLIYYSQIVNDFQKGDIAEGYSVSREKKESFPLTVTSAQKNPTAFYLCASSIIPAGGRPQHFGDGTRLSIL.

This clone came up once. CDR3 amino acids: CASTPAGWARWDTQYF. In DNA, the CDR3 is TGTGCCAGCACCCCCGCCGGTTGGGCCCGATGGGATACGCAGTATTTT. The chain recombines TRBV7-9 with TRBJ2-3, with unresolved D. Germline V lookup: CDR1 SEHNR, CDR2 FQNEAQ (reference sequence). V was pared by 7 bases and J by 6 bases, with 23 bases between. The CDR3 is 16 residues long.

The rearrangement uses TRBV28 and TRBJ2-1, with a possible D match to TRBD1 (5 bases). Germline-derived CDR1 and CDR2 are MDHEN and SYDVKM. Deletions cut 8 bases from V and 2 bases from J, with 10 bases between. The CDR3 has 13 residues. The DNA for the CDR3 is TGTGCCAGCGACAGCCCAACCTACAATGAGCAGTTCTTC. It is translated as CASDSPTYNEQFF.

The table lists this clone with a count of one. The gene calls are TRBV4-3 and TRBJ2-7; D uncertain. Between the trimmed V and J ends, which lost 4 bases and 5 bases, there was a span of 12 bases. Germline CDR1 reads LGHNA; CDR2 reads YSLEER. The CDR3 totals 13 residues. Here the CDR3 DNA reads TGCGCCAGCAGCCGAGGACCAAGGGACGAGCAGTACTTC. Its translation is CASSRGPRDEQYF.

The CDR3 reads CASSLGGLGTGELFF. As DNA, the CDR3 is TGTGCCAGCAGCTTGGGGGGCCTCGGCACCGGGGAGCTGTTTTTT. The chain carries TRBV7-2 and TRBJ2-2; either TRBD1 or TRBD2 may supply D (6 bases each). The V end lost 3 bases, the J end lost 4 bases, and 12 bases lay between the germline ends. This CDR3 comprises 15 residues. CDR1 is SGHTA and CDR2 is FQGNSA in the germline V gene.

This chain uses TRBV6-9 with TRBJ2-1; D call uncertain. The germline CDR1 and CDR2 sequences are MNHGY and SVAAGI. The CDR3 has 14 residues. Trimming removed 6 bases from V and 7 bases from J, with 16 bases in between. CDR3: CASSPAGFGNEQFF. In DNA form, the CDR3 reads TGTGCCAGCAGCCCGGCCGGGTTTGGGAATGAGCAGTTCTTC.

Comments on this clone: The junction shows a germline mismatch at one end, possibly a read error. DNA for the CDR3: TGTGCTAGCAGCTTAGGCGGGACAGGCCTAGAGACCCAGTACTTC. This sequence encodes CASSLGGTGLETQYF. The J gene is TRBJ2-5, the V gene TRBV7-7; 8 nucleotides line up with TRBD1. Looked up from germline, CDR1 is SSHAT and CDR2 is FNYEAQ (reference sequence). The CDR3 has 15 amino acids.

The rearrangement uses TRBV19 and TRBJ2-6; D gene uncertain. The CDR3 is 14 residues long. Germline V gene sequence: CDR1 LNHDA, CDR2 SQIVND (reference sequence). V was pared by 7 bases and J by 0 bases, with 7 bases between. The CDR3 nucleotides read TGTGCCAGTATGTGGCACTCTGGGGCCAACGTCCTGACTTTC. Residues: CASMWHSGANVLTF.